The subject of this entry is one T cell receptor beta chain. This clone was counted a few times. Its specific antigen is unknown. Per-base quality was not reported, and no clone a single base away is much larger than it. The data are from a study of blood T cell repertoires in COVID-19 (dated by TCRdb to the early 2020s). As for the study more broadly: Collaborator samples came from the United States, Italy and Spain and covered acute and convalescent phases of COVID-19. The material from the prospective study consisted of cDNA or gDNA derived from T cells, B-cell-depleted T cells, or PBMCs. The dataset comprised deeply sampled blood TCRbeta repertoires from subjects exposed to, actively infected with, or recovered from COVID-19. The repertoires were released in a freely available public database intended as a resource for research on the immune response to SARS-CoV-2. Samples came from the ongoing ImmuneRACE study (first 160 participants) plus 1,254 subjects from 6 global collaborators. Sample metadata almost always included a de-identified subject ID, COVID-19 status, age in years and sex. Where available, HLA class I and class II types were taken from metadata supplied by the sample provider and were not determined by assay-based typing.

The germline V gene yields MNHEY for CDR1 and SVGAGI for CDR2. Trimming takes 6 bases from V and 5 bases from J, and the germline ends sit 17 bases apart. The CDR3 has 15 amino acids, counting the end cysteine and phenylalanine. Of all the DNA, just the CDR3 is kept, 45 bases in frame from base 1. Whole blood was collected in K2EDTA tubes by collaborating institutions according to the institutions' own protocols. For TCRbeta analysis, collaborator samples were shipped as frozen whole blood, as isolated PBMCs, or as DNA extracted from either sample type. Summary of the overall study and its limitations: Clinical and demographic metadata were provided uncurated, with the amount varying by source and participant.

The immunoSEQ Assay, a bias-controlled multiplex PCR, was used to amplify TCRbeta CDR3 regions from genomic DNA. Per the authors' processing: The number of nucleated cells in each sample was estimated by amplification of reference gene primers within the assay. To quantify the absolute abundance of each unique TCRbeta CDR3 rearrangement, sequence reads were collapsed and filtered. For each sample, productive Simpson clonality was calculated as the square root of Simpson's diversity index across productive rearrangements. Here the immuneACCESS table is served through TCRdb, limited to in-frame sequences with V and J called. Missing clones are a known gap in these copies; in checked studies unresolved V genes cover under half, and the rest lacks a known reason. D and trimming come from the DNA, and the V and J calls and clone size come from that table. Across this sample there are about 150,000 clones, with around 91% seen only once. Approximately 2.8% of the sample is taken by the ten largest.

The chain is encoded by TRBV6-5 joined to TRBJ1-5, with the D gene call left open. The sequencing sample was made of peripheral blood. This TCR derives from a woman aged 55-70 years with active COVID-19. This receptor carries the CDR3 CASSFYRGGDQPQHF. The DNA sequence is given as TGTGCCAGCAGCTTTTACCGGGGAGGCGATCAGCCCCAGCATTTT.